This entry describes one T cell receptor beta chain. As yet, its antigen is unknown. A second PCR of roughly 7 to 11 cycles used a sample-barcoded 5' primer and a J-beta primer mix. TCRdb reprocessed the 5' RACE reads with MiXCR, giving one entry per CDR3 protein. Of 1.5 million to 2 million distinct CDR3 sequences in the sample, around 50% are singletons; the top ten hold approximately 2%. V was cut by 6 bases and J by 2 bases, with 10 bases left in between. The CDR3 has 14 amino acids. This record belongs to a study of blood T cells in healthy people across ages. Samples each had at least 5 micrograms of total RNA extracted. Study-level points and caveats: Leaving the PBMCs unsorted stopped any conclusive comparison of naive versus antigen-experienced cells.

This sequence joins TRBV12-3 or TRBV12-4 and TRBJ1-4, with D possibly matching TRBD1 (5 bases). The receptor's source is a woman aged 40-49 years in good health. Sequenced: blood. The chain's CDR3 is CASRLDTTNEKLFF. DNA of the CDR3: TGTGCCAGCAGATTGGACACCACTAATGAAAAACTGTTTTTT.